This TCR beta chain was profiled in a study of T cells after yellow fever vaccination. Looking at the study overall: In the case of low-cell-number fractions, SMART-Seq v4 Ultra Low Input was used for preparation.

Study results and caveats: Any FACS-sorted repertoire could hold abundant clonotypes that contaminate it from the bulk population. Most clones from primary vaccination were detected again post-booster (96% CD4, about 85% CD8).

Comments on this clonotype: Its specificity is unknown.

V shed 4 bases and J shed 0 bases, with 9 bases lying between them. From germline, CDR1 is WSHSY and CDR2 SAAADI. There are 14 residues in the CDR3. As TCR cDNA was made by 5'RACE template switching, a universal primer site and UMIs were added. TCRdb re-called the 5' RACE reads with MiXCR, one entry per CDR3 protein. The sample carries roughly 60,000 distinct CDR3 sequences, more than 5.5% recorded once. The sequence derives from a young man who received the YFV17D yellow fever vaccine. V is TRBV10-2 and J is TRBJ2-5; D call uncertain. This material consisted of CD8+ T cells sorted from PBMCs, taken on the day of the first yellow fever vaccination. The CDR3 bases are TGCGCCAGCAGTGGGACGGACCACCAAGAGACCCAGTACTTC. This codes for CASSGTDHQETQYF.